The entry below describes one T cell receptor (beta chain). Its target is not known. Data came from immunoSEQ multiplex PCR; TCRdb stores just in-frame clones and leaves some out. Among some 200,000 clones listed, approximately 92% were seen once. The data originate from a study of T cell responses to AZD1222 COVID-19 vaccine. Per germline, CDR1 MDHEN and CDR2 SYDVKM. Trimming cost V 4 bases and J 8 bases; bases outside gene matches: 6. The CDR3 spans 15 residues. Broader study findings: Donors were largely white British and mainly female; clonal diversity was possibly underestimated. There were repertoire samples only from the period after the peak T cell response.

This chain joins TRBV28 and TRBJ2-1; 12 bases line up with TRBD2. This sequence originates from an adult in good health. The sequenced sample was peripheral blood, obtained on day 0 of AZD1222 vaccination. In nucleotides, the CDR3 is TGTGCCAGCAGTTCGGGACTAGCGGGTGCTGATGAGCAGTTCTTC. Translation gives CASSSGLAGADEQFF.